These T cell receptor beta chains were read from a single sample in a study of T cells in Graves' hyperthyroidism and ophthalmopathy. A single record per CDR3 protein comes from TCRdb applying MiXCR to the multiplex PCR reads. The sample holds 340,000 or so distinct CDR3 sequences, roughly 23% seen once. Sequences were obtained from blood. These receptors were taken from a woman between 45 and 65 years old with Graves' hyperthyroidism. Each CDR3 is given with its conserved first and last residue. The D gene is left open where the match is weak. Part of the rows lack a size; the others show once, few, many or a class for expanded clones.

abundance	v_gene	j_gene	d_gene	CDR3aa	CDR3nt
few	TRBV4-1	TRBJ1-1	NA	CASSQAVMTEAFF	TGCGCCAGCAGCCAAGCCGTGATGACTGAAGCTTTCTTT
many	TRBV7-9	TRBJ2-7	TRBD2	CASSSAGWSSYEQYF	TGTGCCAGCAGCTCAGCGGGGTGGAGCTCCTACGAGCAGTACTTC
few	TRBV7-9	TRBJ2-5	TRBD1	CASSLGAGGRGQETQYF	TGTGCCAGCAGCTTAGGGGCAGGGGGAAGGGGACAAGAGACCCAGTACTTC
NA	TRBV7-3	TRBJ2-3	TRBD2	CASRSSGGIFNGDTQYF	TGTGCCAGCAGGTCTAGCGGGGGGATATTCAATGGAGATACGCAGTATTTT
NA	TRBV7-9	TRBJ2-5	NA	CASSLLIPGFETQYF	TGTGCCAGCAGCTTATTGATCCCGGGGTTCGAGACCCAGTACTTC
NA	TRBV6-5	TRBJ2-2	TRBD1	CASSYGLFEGADNGELFF	TGTGCCAGCAGTTACGGGTTGTTTGAGGGGGCTGATAACGGGGAGCTGTTTTTT
many	TRBV12-3/TRBV12-4	TRBJ2-5	TRBD2	CASSSIGGGTQYF	TGTGCCAGCAGTTCGATCGGGGGGGGGACCCAGTACTTC
NA	TRBV2	TRBJ2-2	NA	CASSQWENAGELFF	TGCGCCAGCAGCCAATGGGAGAACGCCGGGGAGCTGTTTTTT
NA	TRBV2	TRBJ2-2	TRBD1	CASSRTGGPNTGELFF	TGTGCCAGCAGTCGGACAGGGGGTCCGAACACCGGGGAGCTGTTTTTT
NA	TRBV5-1	TRBJ1-4	TRBD1	CASSPLAGTGGREKLFF	TGCGCCAGCAGCCCTCTCGCCGGGACAGGGGGCCGAGAAAAACTGTTTTTT
few	TRBV30	TRBJ2-3	NA	CAWSVISGRVDTQYF	TGTGCCTGGAGTGTAATATCAGGGCGCGTAGATACGCAGTATTTT
NA	TRBV7-9	TRBJ2-5	TRBD2	CASTSQALAEETQYF	TGTGCCAGCACCTCCCAAGCACTAGCGGAAGAGACCCAGTACTTC
many	TRBV20-1	TRBJ2-7	TRBD2	CSAPGSGRHGYEQYF	TGCAGTGCTCCAGGTAGCGGGAGACATGGCTACGAGCAGTACTTC
NA	TRBV19	TRBJ2-3	TRBD2	CASRPLAGSTDTQYF	TGTGCCAGTAGGCCACTAGCGGGGAGCACAGATACGCAGTATTTT
many	TRBV30	TRBJ2-3	TRBD2	CAWSRPAGITDTQYF	TGTGCCTGGAGTCGTCCAGCGGGGATCACAGATACGCAGTATTTT
many	TRBV11-2	TRBJ2-1	NA	CASSLAGLWDEQFF	TGTGCCAGCAGCTTAGCGGGGTTGTGGGATGAGCAGTTCTTC
many	TRBV28	TRBJ2-7	TRBD1	CASSQPGQGRMVYEQYF	TGTGCCAGCAGTCAACCGGGACAGGGGAGGATGGTCTACGAGCAGTACTTC
NA	TRBV29-1	TRBJ2-7	NA	CSGGHLYEQYF	TGCAGCGGAGGACATCTCTACGAGCAGTACTTC
NA	TRBV6-5	TRBJ2-5	NA	CASSYSGGETQYF	TGTGCCAGCAGTTACTCGGGTGGAGAGACCCAGTACTTC
NA	TRBV20-1	TRBJ2-3	NA	CSATPRETTQYF	TGCAGTGCTACACCTCGAGAGACTACGCAGTATTTT
NA	TRBV5-1	TRBJ2-7	NA	CASSLAGVFYEQYF	TGCGCCAGCAGCTTGGCGGGAGTGTTCTACGAGCAGTACTTC
many	TRBV20-1	TRBJ2-7	TRBD2	CSATGTTPEQYF	TGCAGTGCAACCGGGACTACCCCCGAGCAGTACTTC
many	TRBV2	TRBJ2-5	NA	CASRAQGGGVQETQYF	TGTGCCAGCAGGGCTCAAGGTGGCGGTGTGCAAGAGACCCAGTACTTC
many	TRBV20-1	TRBJ1-4	NA	CSARDSRRPEKLFF	TGCAGTGCTAGAGATAGTCGACGTCCTGAAAAACTGTTTTTT
many	TRBV7-9	TRBJ2-5	NA	CASSLFDSQETQYF	TGTGCCAGCAGCTTATTTGACAGCCAAGAGACCCAGTACTTC
many	TRBV5-1	TRBJ2-7	NA	CASSLAAGVGNEQYF	TGCGCCAGCAGCTTGGCTGCCGGGGTCGGGAACGAGCAGTACTTC
many	TRBV7-9	TRBJ1-5	TRBD1	CASSLDRFNQPQHF	TGTGCCAGCAGTCTGGACAGGTTCAATCAGCCCCAGCATTTT
many	TRBV6-5	TRBJ1-1	TRBD1	CASSYDRANTEAFF	TGTGCCAGCAGTTACGACAGGGCGAACACTGAAGCTTTCTTT
few	TRBV6-1	TRBJ1-5	TRBD1	CASSERGQPNQPQHF	TGTGCCAGCAGTGAACGGGGACAGCCCAATCAGCCCCAGCATTTT
NA	TRBV28	TRBJ1-2	NA	CASSSLGGQGYTF	TGTGCCAGCAGCTCGTTGGGGGGGCAAGGCTACACCTTC
NA	TRBV11-2	TRBJ2-1	TRBD2	CASSHRLAGTNEQFF	TGTGCCAGCAGCCACCGGCTAGCGGGAACTAATGAGCAGTTCTTC
many	TRBV11-3	TRBJ2-1	TRBD1	CASSDRGSGDNEQFF	TGTGCCAGCAGCGACAGGGGGTCAGGCGACAATGAGCAGTTCTTC
many	TRBV5-4	TRBJ1-1	NA	CASSLAKGENTEAFF	TGTGCCAGCAGCTTGGCCAAAGGGGAGAACACTGAAGCTTTCTTT